The 21 T cell receptor beta chains below all came from one sample that was sequenced in a study of blood T cells in healthy people across ages. A second about 6 to 12 cycle PCR used barcoded and J-beta primers. TCRdb ran MiXCR on the 5' RACE reads and lists one entry per CDR3 protein. The sample lists approximately 690,000 distinct CDR3 sequences, roughly 58% occurring once. The sample consisted of blood. The receptor set was obtained from a man aged 55 to 69 in good health.

The chain couples TRBV12-3 or TRBV12-4 to TRBJ1-1; D not resolved. The CDR3 is 13 residues long. Trimming took off 6 bases at V and 1 base at J, with 9 bases between the two ends. Here the CDR3 reads CASRVFQNTEAFF. In DNA form, the CDR3 reads TGTGCCAGCAGGGTCTTTCAGAACACTGAAGCTTTCTTT.

The chain recombines TRBV6-1 with TRBJ2-1; possibly TRBD1 for D (5 bases). The V gene's germline CDR1 is MNHNS and CDR2 SASEGT. V lost 10 bases and J 7 bases, leaving 23 bases between the germline ends. This CDR3 is 15 amino acids long. Written as DNA, the CDR3 is TGTGCCACCATACCCCTATGGGGCCAGGTGAATGAGCAGTTCTTC. Translated, it gives CATIPLWGQVNEQFF.

The chain carries TRBV6-2 or TRBV6-3 and TRBJ1-2, with 10 positions matching TRBD1. The CDR3 runs to 15 residues. Trimming removed 6 bases from V and 4 bases from J; junction bases left unmatched: 8. Germline CDR1 reads MNHEY; CDR2 reads SVGEGT. The DNA of the CDR3 is TGTGCCAGCAGGACCGGACAGGGGGAAGGCTATGGCTACACCTTC. This sequence encodes CASRTGQGEGYGYTF.

The V and J genes are TRBV11-2 and TRBJ2-6; 10 nucleotides agree with TRBD1. The ends lost 3 bases at V and 0 bases at J; junction bases unmatched: 11. The CDR3 totals 20 residues. Germline loops: CDR1 SGHAT, CDR2 FQNNGV. Here the CDR3 reads CASSFGLPGQGPSGANVLTF. Written as DNA, the CDR3 is TGTGCCAGCAGCTTCGGTCTCCCGGGACAGGGGCCCTCTGGGGCCAACGTCCTGACTTTC.

This rearrangement joins TRBV2 to TRBJ1-4; D remains unclear. The germline CDR1 and CDR2 sequences are SNHLY and FYNNEI. The CDR3 runs 13 residues. With 6 bases removed from V and 5 bases from J, the gap between germline ends came to 10 bases. This chain's CDR3 is CASRFLLNEKLFF. In DNA form, the CDR3 reads TGTGCCAGCAGGTTTTTACTCAATGAAAAACTGTTTTTT.

CDR3 sequence (DNA): TGTGCCAGCAGCCAAGACGAGGGGTCAGGGTTTGTGCCCCTCCACTTT. This gives the protein CASSQDEGSGFVPLHF. The V and J genes are TRBV3-1 and TRBJ1-6, with D possibly matching TRBD1 (5 bases). Germline V lookup: CDR1 LGHDT, CDR2 YNNKEL (reference sequence). This CDR3 has 16 residues. V lost 0 bases and J lost 13, with 19 bases in between. Full variable domain (remainder filled in from reference TRBV3-1 and TRBJ1-6): DTAVSQTPKYLVTQMGNDKSIKCEQNLGHDTMYWYKQDSKKFLKIMFSYNNKELIINETVPNRFSPKSPDKAHLNLHINSLELGDSAVYFCASSQDEGSGFVPLHFGNGTRLTVT.

The rearrangement links TRBV25-1 to TRBJ1-5; D is ambiguous. V was trimmed by 1 base and J by 5 bases, leaving 9 bases between them. CDR3 length: 14 amino acids. The germline CDR1 and CDR2 sequences are MGHDK and SYGVNS. CDR3 sequence (DNA): TGTGCCAGCAGTGAATTTGGGAGGGATCAGCCCCAGCATTTT. It specifies CASSEFGRDQPQHF. Full variable domain (outside the CDR3, taken from reference TRBV25-1 and TRBJ1-5): EADIYQTPRYLVIGTGKKITLECSQTMGHDKMYWYQQDPGMELHLIHYSYGVNSTEKGDLSSESTVSRIRTEHFPLTLESARPSHTSQYLCASSEFGRDQPQHFGDGTRLSIL.

The J gene is TRBJ2-5, the V gene TRBV6-4; D may be TRBD1 (6 bases). Trimming left V 0 bases short and J 5 bases short, with 19 bases between. Per the germline V gene, CDR1 is MRHNA and CDR2 is SNTAGT. The CDR3 has 17 residues. CDR3 DNA: TGTGCCAGCAGTGACTCGAAGGGGGACCTTACTAGGGAGACCCAGTACTTC. This encodes CASSDSKGDLTRETQYF.

This clonotype was counted a single time. The rearrangement links TRBV5-1 to TRBJ2-5; TRBD1 matches 8 bases. The germline V gene encodes CDR1 SGHRS and CDR2 YFSETQ. The CDR3 has 15 amino acids. The V and J ends lost 4 bases and 4 bases, in that order; junction bases with no gene match: 9. CDR3 nucleotides: TGCGCCAGCAGCATGGGACAGGCGGCGGGAGAGACCCAGTACTTC. It specifies CASSMGQAAGETQYF.

This clonotype came up a few times. The chain links TRBV7-2 to TRBJ2-1, with 11 positions matching TRBD2. After removal of 1 base from V and 5 bases from J, the junction contained 4 bases not matched to a gene. CDR3 length equals 16 residues. From germline, CDR1 is SGHTA and CDR2 FQGNSA. DNA of the CDR3: TGTGCCAGCAGCTTAGATAGCGGGGGGGCCCACAATGAGCAGTTCTTC. Translation gives CASSLDSGGAHNEQFF.

This clonotype has only a few counts. The chain uses TRBV4-1 and TRBJ1-6; D gene ambiguous. V lost 0 bases to trimming and J lost 8 bases, with 11 bases between them. The CDR3 has 15 residues. CDR1 MGHRA and CDR2 YSYEKL come from the germline V gene. The CDR3 region is CASSQDAGRHSPLHF. The CDR3 coding sequence is TGCGCCAGCAGCCAAGATGCGGGCAGGCATTCACCCCTCCACTTT.

For the CDR3, the DNA is TGTGCCAGCAGTTACCGCTTTTGGGGGGGTTCCACAGATACGCAGTATTTT. Its protein is CASSYRFWGGSTDTQYF. The chain couples TRBV6-5 to TRBJ2-3; 7 nucleotides match TRBD2. The CDR3 sequence is 17 residues long. With 2 bases clipped from V and 2 bases from J, the junction kept 10 bases outside the gene matches. Germline assignment: CDR1 MNHEY and CDR2 SVGAGI.

In its sample, this clonotype was seen a few times. The gene calls are TRBV20-1 and TRBJ2-1; no reliable D call. CDR3 size: 10 residues. V was pared by 7 bases and J by 5 bases, with 6 bases between. The germline gives CDR1 DFQATT, CDR2 SNEGSKA (reference sequence). The CDR3 sequence is CSVVDNEQFF. The CDR3 coding sequence is TGCAGTGTCGTCGACAATGAGCAGTTCTTC.

V gene TRBV20-1 combines with J gene TRBJ1-2, with D possibly being TRBD1 (5 bases). CDR1 and CDR2 from the germline V gene are DFQATT and SNEGSKA (reference sequence). The CDR3 runs 14 residues. V dropped 4 bases and J dropped 5 bases, with 17 bases sitting between them. In DNA, the CDR3 is TGCAGTGCTACCCTTCGGGACTTGGGGTATGGCTACACCTTC. This encodes CSATLRDLGYGYTF.

This rearrangement joins TRBV5-6 to TRBJ1-5; D gene ambiguous. The CDR3 covers 16 residues. Trimming stripped 5 bases from V and 0 bases from J, with 15 bases between. Germline V gene lookup returns CDR1 SGHDT and CDR2 YYEEEE. CDR3 sequence reads: CASSLGPSTSNQPQHF. The DNA for the CDR3 is TGTGCCAGCAGTCTTGGACCGTCGACTAGCAATCAGCCCCAGCATTTT.

The V call is TRBV20-1, the J call TRBJ2-3; unclear D gene. The CDR3 contains 12 residues. V lost 1 base and J lost 5, with 7 bases in between. From germline, CDR1 is DFQATT and CDR2 SNEGSKA (reference sequence). The chain's CDR3 is CSARAPLDTQYF. The CDR3 region has the DNA TGCAGTGCTAGAGCCCCTCTAGATACGCAGTATTTT.

CDR3 amino acids: CSVGNRGGQPQHF. CDR3 bases: TGCAGCGTTGGAAACAGGGGTGGTCAGCCCCAGCATTTT. The chain carries TRBV29-1 and TRBJ1-5; 7 positions match TRBD1. Germline V CDR1 and CDR2: SQVTM, ANQGSEA. V dropped 4 bases and J dropped 6; count of bases not matched to a gene: 6. The CDR3 runs to 13 residues.

The table lists this clonotype with many counts. The chain couples TRBV4-1 to TRBJ1-2; 10 bases agree with TRBD1. Germline assignment: CDR1 MGHRA and CDR2 YSYEKL. V lost 1 base and J lost 3; bases outside the gene matches: 14. CDR3 length equals 19 residues. The CDR3 DNA is TGCGCCAGCAGCCAAGGTCCTACCCTCCGGGACAGGGGTGACTATGGCTACACCTTC. It translates to CASSQGPTLRDRGDYGYTF.

There are a few counts of this clonotype. The chain joins TRBV15 to TRBJ2-6; possibly TRBD2 for D (5 bases). The V end lost 2 bases, the J end lost 0 bases, and 14 bases lay between the germline ends. CDR3 size: 18 residues. The germline CDR1 and CDR2 sequences are LNHNV and YYDKDF (reference sequence). CDR3 in DNA: TGTGCCACCAGCAGATTTTTGACTACACACTCTGGGGCCAACGTCCTGACTTTC. Its translation is CATSRFLTTHSGANVLTF.

This sequence joins TRBV7-9 and TRBJ1-2; D gene unclear. The CDR3 is made up of 14 amino acids. Germline V CDR1 and CDR2: SEHNR, FQNEAQ (reference sequence). With 0 bases removed from V and 4 bases from J, the gap between germline ends came to 9 bases. The CDR3 DNA follows: TGTGCCAGCAGCTTAGCAGGGTACGGCTATGGCTACACCTTC. It encodes CASSLAGYGYGYTF. Looking up the rest from reference TRBV7-9 and TRBJ1-2 gives the full variable domain: DTGVSQNPRHKITKRGQNVTFRCDPISEHNRLYWYRQTLGQGPEFLTYFQNEAQLEKSRLLSDRFSAERPKGSFSTLEIQRTEQGDSAMYLCASSLAGYGYGYTFGSGTRLTVV.

This clonotype was seen only a few times. The rearrangement links TRBV10-1 to TRBJ2-1; tentative D call: TRBD1 (6 bases). V lost 7 bases to trimming and J lost 2 bases, with 12 bases between them. The CDR3 sequence is 14 residues long. Germline-derived CDR1 and CDR2 are WNHNN and SYGVQD (reference sequence). CDR3 residues: CASTWTEAYNEQFF. The CDR3 DNA reads TGCGCCAGCACCTGGACAGAGGCCTACAATGAGCAGTTCTTC.